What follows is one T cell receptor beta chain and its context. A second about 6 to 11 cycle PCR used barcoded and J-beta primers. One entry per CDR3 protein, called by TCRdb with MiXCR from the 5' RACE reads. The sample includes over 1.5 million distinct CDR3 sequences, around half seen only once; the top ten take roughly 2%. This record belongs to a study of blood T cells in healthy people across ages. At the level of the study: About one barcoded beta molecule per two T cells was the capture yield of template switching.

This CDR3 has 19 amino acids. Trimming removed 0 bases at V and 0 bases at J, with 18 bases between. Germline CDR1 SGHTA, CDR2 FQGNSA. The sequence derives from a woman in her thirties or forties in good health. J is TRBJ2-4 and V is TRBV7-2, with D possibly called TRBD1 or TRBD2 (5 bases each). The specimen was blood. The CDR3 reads CASSLAIRDAVRAKNIQYF. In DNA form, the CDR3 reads TGTGCCAGCAGCTTAGCGATCAGGGACGCGGTCCGAGCCAAAAACATTCAGTACTTC. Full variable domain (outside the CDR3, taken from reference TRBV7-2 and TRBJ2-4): GAGVSQSPSNKVTEKGKDVELRCDPISGHTALYWYRQSLGQGLEFLIYFQGNSAPDKSGLPSDRFSAERTGGSVSTLTIQRTQQEDSAVYLCASSLAIRDAVRAKNIQYFGAGTRLSVL.